This TCR beta chain is from a study of cytomegalovirus exposure and HLA in healthy donors. Looking at the study overall: There were some 410 genotyped donors. Of these, 81% fell in the genetic ancestry cluster associated with self-reported Caucasian donors.

With 60 Vbeta and 13 Jbeta primers, the PCR was carried out. Sequencing used immunoSEQ multiplex PCR; TCRdb keeps in-frame clones, though not all of them. Seen in this sample are 100,000 to 150,000 clones; the ten most common clones hold 2% to 2.5%. The germline CDR1 and CDR2 sequences are MNHNS and SASEGT. CDR3 length: 14 residues. V lost 2 bases to trimming and J lost 3 bases, with 10 bases between them. V is TRBV6-1 and J is TRBJ1-2; D possibly corresponds to TRBD1 (6 bases). The sequenced sample was PBMCs. This TCR was sampled from a man in his forties in good health and CMV-seronegative. CDR3 sequence reads: CASSEPTGYYGYTF. The CDR3 DNA sequence: TGTGCCAGCAGTGAACCAACAGGGTACTATGGCTACACCTTC.